This TCR beta chain was profiled in a study of post-analysis software for immune sequencing data. Study background: The disease courses covered relapsing-remitting, secondary progressive and progressive-relapsing multiple sclerosis.

A remark on this clonotype: The antigen remains unidentified.

The authors incorporated unique molecular identifiers into the TCR beta cDNA libraries. T cells numbering 1 to 10 million yielded cDNA molecules that totaled around 500,000. TCRdb redid the calling of the PCR reads with MiXCR, one entry per CDR3 protein. The top ten hold 10% to 12% of the sample, which has approximately 660,000 distinct CDR3 sequences, around 60% seen once. CDR1 MGHRA and CDR2 YSYEKL come from the germline V gene. V lost 1 base and J 7 bases, leaving 17 bases between the germline ends. The CDR3 runs to 16 residues. Whole-study results and caveats: The study found significantly lower normalized Chao1 diversity in multiple sclerosis patients than in controls. Elevated frequency relative to controls characterized several TRBV segments in patients, TRBV5-6, TRBV5-1 and TRBV20-1 among them.

This rearrangement joins TRBV4-1 to TRBJ2-1, with D perhaps TRBD2 (7 bases). The specimen sequenced was blood. The TCR sequence derives from a girl aged 2 to 9 with multiple sclerosis. The CDR3 DNA reads TGCGCCAGCAGCCAAGCCGGGGGGCCGGGGCGGAATGAGCAGTTCTTC. It is translated as CASSQAGGPGRNEQFF.